This T cell receptor (beta chain) was recorded in a study of T cell repertoires in ileal Crohn's disease. This CDR3 spans 14 amino acids. Trimming pared 1 base from V and 5 bases from J, leaving 8 bases between. The germline V gene encodes CDR1 MDHEN and CDR2 SYDVKM. Data came from immunoSEQ multiplex PCR; TCRdb stores just in-frame clones and leaves some out. The table includes about 5,400 clones, about 69% detected once. Time point reported: neoterminal ileum biopsy at postoperative endoscopy, about 6 months after surgery. The chain recombines TRBV28 with TRBJ1-4, with D possibly being TRBD1 (5 bases). The sequencing sample was made of ileal tissue. The TCR originated in an adult with Crohn's disease. The CDR3 DNA sequence: TGTGCCAGCAGTTTATTAGCAGGGAATGAAAAACTGTTTTTT. The encoded protein is CASSLLAGNEKLFF.